This is a list of T cell receptor beta chains from one sample in a study of T cell responses to AZD1222 COVID-19 vaccine. TCRdb's table, derived via immunoSEQ multiplex PCR, lists solely in-frame clones and lacks some. The sample shows about 140,000 clones, about 90% of them seen only once. The sample here was peripheral blood, taken on day 0 of AZD1222 vaccination. The receptors stem from an adult in good health. CDR3s include the opening cysteine and the closing phenylalanine or tryptophan. Each record gives: D gene, V gene, clone size, J gene, CDR3 protein. The D gene is left open where the match is weak. Clone size, where shown, is once, few, many, or a class for clones that have expanded.

d_call: NA; v_call: TRBV9; clone_size: few; j_call: TRBJ2-1; cdr3_aa: CASSPPYRADEQFF
d_call: NA; v_call: TRBV18; clone_size: NA; j_call: TRBJ1-5; cdr3_aa: CASSPYEGVSNQPQHF
d_call: TRBD1; v_call: TRBV28; clone_size: NA; j_call: TRBJ2-1; cdr3_aa: CASTQGATGVDEQFF
d_call: NA; v_call: TRBV11-3; clone_size: NA; j_call: TRBJ2-1; cdr3_aa: CASSLGGTETLYNEQFF
d_call: TRBD1; v_call: TRBV15; clone_size: NA; j_call: TRBJ2-7; cdr3_aa: CATSRDRDRTYEQYF
d_call: NA; v_call: TRBV5-6; clone_size: NA; j_call: TRBJ1-2; cdr3_aa: CASSLGTSRANYGYTF
d_call: NA; v_call: TRBV7-9; clone_size: NA; j_call: TRBJ1-4; cdr3_aa: CASSPPRRATNEKLFF
d_call: NA; v_call: TRBV11-2; clone_size: NA; j_call: TRBJ2-5; cdr3_aa: CASSLFTAGEETQYF
d_call: NA; v_call: TRBV5-5; clone_size: once; j_call: TRBJ2-1; cdr3_aa: CASILGSSFSYNEQFF
d_call: NA; v_call: TRBV7-9; clone_size: NA; j_call: TRBJ1-4; cdr3_aa: CASSLQSNEKLFF
d_call: NA; v_call: TRBV7-3; clone_size: NA; j_call: TRBJ1-2; cdr3_aa: CASSPTGRSDGYTF
d_call: TRBD1; v_call: TRBV7-7; clone_size: NA; j_call: TRBJ2-1; cdr3_aa: CASSLHLGQSTYNEQFF
d_call: NA; v_call: TRBV5-1; clone_size: NA; j_call: TRBJ2-3; cdr3_aa: CASSLPLAPNTQYF
d_call: TRBD1; v_call: TRBV6-5; clone_size: NA; j_call: TRBJ1-1; cdr3_aa: CASSPQGVPTEAFF
d_call: NA; v_call: TRBV4-2; clone_size: NA; j_call: TRBJ1-2; cdr3_aa: CASSQREGGQYGYTF
d_call: NA; v_call: TRBV6-5; clone_size: NA; j_call: TRBJ2-7; cdr3_aa: CASTQEGYEQYF
d_call: NA; v_call: TRBV6-9; clone_size: NA; j_call: TRBJ1-6; cdr3_aa: CASSYLLSSPLHF
d_call: NA; v_call: TRBV7-2; clone_size: NA; j_call: TRBJ2-5; cdr3_aa: CASSLVGGNQETQYF
d_call: NA; v_call: TRBV5-6; clone_size: NA; j_call: TRBJ2-3; cdr3_aa: CASSLDVRSADTQYF
d_call: NA; v_call: TRBV6-5; clone_size: once; j_call: TRBJ1-4; cdr3_aa: CAAAQTLNEKLFF
d_call: NA; v_call: TRBV2; clone_size: NA; j_call: TRBJ1-3; cdr3_aa: CASSEASGAGNTIYF
d_call: TRBD1; v_call: TRBV28; clone_size: NA; j_call: TRBJ1-2; cdr3_aa: CASYRGYYGYTF
d_call: NA; v_call: TRBV5-1; clone_size: NA; j_call: TRBJ1-2; cdr3_aa: CASSGGQLLPYGYTF
d_call: NA; v_call: TRBV9; clone_size: NA; j_call: TRBJ1-1; cdr3_aa: CASSGLGGTEAFF